What follows describes a single TCR beta chain. What it binds is not known. The sample comes from a study of blood T cell dynamics during melanoma immunotherapy. Regarding the study as a whole: The study could not tell melanoma-specific clones from general immune activation.

Measured with immunoSEQ multiplex PCR; TCRdb has only the in-frame clones, and not every one. The table lists some 4,900 clones, almost 90% of them singletons. V was cut by 1 base and J by 5 bases, with 11 bases left in between. Germline CDR1 LGHNA, CDR2 YSLEER. The CDR3 covers 14 residues. As for time point: week 3, after first cycle of checkpoint inhibitor. Patients had no prior systemic cancer treatment, immunosuppressants or other active cancers. The TCR originated in a human donor with melanoma. Sequencing used blood, obtained from a patient treated with checkpoint blockade. The rearrangement joins TRBV4-3 to TRBJ2-5; perhaps D is TRBD1 or TRBD2 (6 bases each). In DNA, the CDR3 is TGCGCCAGCAGCCAAGTCCAAGGGGGGGAGACCCAGTACTTC. As protein: CASSQVQGGETQYF.